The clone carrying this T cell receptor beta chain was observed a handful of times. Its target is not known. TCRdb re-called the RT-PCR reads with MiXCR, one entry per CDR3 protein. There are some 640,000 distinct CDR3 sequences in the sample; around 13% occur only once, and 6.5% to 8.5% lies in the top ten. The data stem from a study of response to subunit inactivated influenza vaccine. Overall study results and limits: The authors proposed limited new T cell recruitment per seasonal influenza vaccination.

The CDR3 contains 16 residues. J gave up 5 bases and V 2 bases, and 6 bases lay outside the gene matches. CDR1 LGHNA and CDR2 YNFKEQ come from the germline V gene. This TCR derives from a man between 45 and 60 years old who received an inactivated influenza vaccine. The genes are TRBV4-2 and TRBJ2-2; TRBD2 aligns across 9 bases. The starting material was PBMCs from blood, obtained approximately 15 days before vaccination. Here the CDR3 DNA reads TGTGCCAGCAGCCAATCCCCACTAGCGGGTACCGGGGAGCTGTTTTTT. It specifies CASSQSPLAGTGELFF.